A selection of T cell receptor beta chains follows, all from one sample in a study of cytomegalovirus exposure and HLA in healthy donors. This table comes from immunoSEQ multiplex PCR, and its TCRdb copy is limited to in-frame clones, with some not included. Here the sample spans tens of thousands of clones, under 95% being singletons. The material sequenced was PBMCs. The receptor source for this set is a woman younger than 45 in good health and CMV-seronegative. The CDR3 runs from the conserved cysteine through the conserved F or W. The order of the fields is V gene, J gene, CDR3 protein.

V: TRBV5-1; J: TRBJ1-2; CDR3: CASSLDATGGTFNYGYTF
V: TRBV5-1; J: TRBJ2-7; CDR3: CASRPEGTSYEQYF
V: TRBV19; J: TRBJ2-7; CDR3: CASSSAGKYEQYF
V: TRBV12-5; J: TRBJ2-7; CDR3: CASGLRTGFHEQYF
V: TRBV6-4; J: TRBJ2-2; CDR3: CASSEGTENTGELFF
V: TRBV19; J: TRBJ2-7; CDR3: CASSIDLRGALLDEQYF
V: TRBV5-8; J: TRBJ2-7; CDR3: CASSLELAGYEQYF
V: TRBV15; J: TRBJ2-1; CDR3: CATSRQTGTTYNEQFF
V: TRBV11-2; J: TRBJ2-2; CDR3: CASSLGKSGGDFTGELFF
V: TRBV4-2; J: TRBJ2-3; CDR3: CASSQEGSGGAEDTQYF
V: TRBV11-2; J: TRBJ1-5; CDR3: CASSFNSNQPQHF
V: TRBV5-1; J: TRBJ1-2; CDR3: CASSLEAVSGYTF
V: TRBV6-5; J: TRBJ1-1; CDR3: CASSYDRTLNTEAFF
V: TRBV2; J: TRBJ2-3; CDR3: CASSEYRLVLGTDTQYF
V: TRBV5-6; J: TRBJ2-5; CDR3: CASSSRQLVRETQYF
V: TRBV2; J: TRBJ1-1; CDR3: CASSFDRLNTEAFF
V: TRBV6-5; J: TRBJ1-1; CDR3: CASSSQRGEAFF
V: TRBV19; J: TRBJ1-1; CDR3: CASRHQGAVAEAFF
V: TRBV7-9; J: TRBJ1-1; CDR3: CASSLFSRENTEAFF
V: TRBV5-1; J: TRBJ1-1; CDR3: CASSADRDTEAFF
V: TRBV9; J: TRBJ1-2; CDR3: CASSVIPGQGGGYTF
V: TRBV2; J: TRBJ2-7; CDR3: CASSRGTGGIYEQYF
V: TRBV6-5; J: TRBJ2-7; CDR3: CASRIAGGGPYEQYF
V: TRBV18; J: TRBJ1-1; CDR3: CASSSGTGLEAFF
V: TRBV5-6; J: TRBJ1-5; CDR3: CASSWSGTGTYSNQPQHF
V: TRBV10-1; J: TRBJ1-1; CDR3: CASMYPADYMNTEAFF
V: TRBV6-5; J: TRBJ1-1; CDR3: CASRRDRANTEAFF
V: TRBV13; J: TRBJ2-7; CDR3: CASSATSGRDEQYF
V: TRBV29-1; J: TRBJ1-5; CDR3: CSVGDRNNQPQHF
V: TRBV7-9; J: TRBJ2-7; CDR3: CASSLTSSVRQYF
V: TRBV6-5; J: TRBJ1-1; CDR3: CASSYSFRGHTEAFF
V: TRBV6-1; J: TRBJ2-4; CDR3: CASSEALLSGSGYIQYF
V: TRBV14; J: TRBJ2-7; CDR3: CASSQGDQRGARQQYF
V: TRBV10-3; J: TRBJ1-5; CDR3: CAISGTGDQPQHF
V: TRBV7-9; J: TRBJ1-1; CDR3: CASSFWTGANTEAFF
V: TRBV6-6; J: TRBJ1-2; CDR3: CASSYALSNYGYTF
V: TRBV29-1; J: TRBJ2-7; CDR3: CSVDIRGLAGGHYEQYF
V: TRBV5-6; J: TRBJ1-2; CDR3: CASSLGGGYTF
V: TRBV27; J: TRBJ1-4; CDR3: CASSRRQGYTTNEKLFF
V: TRBV4-2; J: TRBJ2-7; CDR3: CASSQERGSGGPSYEQYF
V: TRBV5-1; J: TRBJ1-6; CDR3: CASSWGHRGSDSPLHF
V: TRBV19; J: TRBJ2-7; CDR3: CASSTVAGRAYEQYF
V: TRBV10-3; J: TRBJ1-1; CDR3: CAIRTQGAGTEAFF
V: TRBV6-1; J: TRBJ2-1; CDR3: CASSVPGQGTEQFF
V: TRBV11-1; J: TRBJ1-2; CDR3: CASSPAGGAGGYGYTF
V: TRBV4-3; J: TRBJ2-7; CDR3: CASSPLGSGRYEQYF
V: TRBV30; J: TRBJ1-1; CDR3: CAWKGVVTEAFF
V: TRBV27; J: TRBJ1-1; CDR3: CASNWGQQAREAFF
V: TRBV5-1; J: TRBJ1-1; CDR3: CASSSGQLNTEAFF
V: TRBV2; J: TRBJ2-5; CDR3: CASSVGQETQYF
V: TRBV9; J: TRBJ2-1; CDR3: CASSVPAGGDNEQFF